The present entry profiles one TCR beta chain with its context. Its antigen is as yet unknown. CDR1 and CDR2 (germline): MNHEY, SVGAGI. The CDR3 is made up of 15 amino acids. V lost 0 bases and J lost 3, with 8 bases in between. TCRdb re-called the 5' RACE reads through MiXCR, storing one row per CDR3 protein. Here the sample spans some 840,000 distinct CDR3 sequences, 12% being singletons. The record originates from a study of CD8 T cells in ankylosing spondylitis. General study findings and limits: The study identified a TCR beta motif of roughly eight highly homologous variants that appeared characteristic of ankylosing spondylitis blood.

The source material was blood, either unsorted or a sorted T cell fraction (not recorded which). This TCR was sampled from a male donor with ankylosing spondylitis. This chain joins TRBV6-5 and TRBJ1-4; no clear D. The CDR3 coding sequence is TGTGCCAGCAGTTACTCGATAGTCCCTAATGAAAAACTGTTTTTT. This codes for CASSYSIVPNEKLFF.